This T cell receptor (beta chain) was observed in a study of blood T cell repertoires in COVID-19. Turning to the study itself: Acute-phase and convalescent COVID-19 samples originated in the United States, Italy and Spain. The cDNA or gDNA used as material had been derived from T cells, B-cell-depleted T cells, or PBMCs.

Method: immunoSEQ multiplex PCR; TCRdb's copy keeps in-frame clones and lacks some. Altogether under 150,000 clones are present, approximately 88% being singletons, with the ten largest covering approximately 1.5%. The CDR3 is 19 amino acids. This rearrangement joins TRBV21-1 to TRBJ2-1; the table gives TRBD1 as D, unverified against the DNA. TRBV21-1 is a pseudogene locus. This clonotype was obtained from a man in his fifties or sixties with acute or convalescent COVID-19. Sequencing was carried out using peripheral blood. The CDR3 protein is CASSKALPDSCSSYNEQFF. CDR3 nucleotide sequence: TGTGCCAGCAGCAAAGCGCTTCCGGACAGCTGTAGCTCCTACAATGAGCAGTTCTTC.